This TCR beta chain appears in the sequencing data of a study of response to subunit inactivated influenza vaccine (dated by TCRdb to between 2018 and 2020). About the full investigation: To follow how T cells responded to a trivalent subunit inactivated influenza vaccine, the researchers relied on deep quantitative profiling of the T cell receptor repertoire. Broader findings and caveats from the paper: It was suggested by the authors that each seasonal influenza vaccination may recruit only a limited number of new T cells.

The CDR3 starts with the cysteine, ends with the phenylalanine, and has 17 residues. The entry retains the CDR3 DNA only, 51 bases that are in frame from base 1. CDR1 and CDR2 are drawn from the germline V gene: MNHNS, SASEGT. The germline V and J ends show losses of 2 bases and 7 bases respectively, and no gene match explains 12 bases of the junction. This clonotype was detected a few times. Its antigen specificity is not known. Nothing much larger sits one base from this clone, and base qualities are not available. Library method: RT-PCR. Sequencing was carried out with an Illumina HiSeq 2500. TCRdb reprocessed the public reads (quality trimming at Q25 with fastp, clone calling with MiXCR) and kept in-frame beta chains. Entries are consolidated by CDR3 protein sequence, retaining the most common genes and DNA. A total of roughly 710,000 distinct CDR3 sequences appear in this sample, 14% of them only once. Approximately 7.6% of the sample rests with the top ten.

The specimen was PBMCs from blood, collected roughly 15 days before vaccination. The TCR originated in a man aged 45-60 years who received an inactivated influenza vaccine. Donor details come from another sample of the same person, matched by shared clones. The chain is assembled from TRBV6-1 and TRBJ2-1, with 9 bases aligning to TRBD2. The DNA sequence is TGTGCCAGCAGTGAATTCGCGGGAGGGGGGGTGGCGAATGAGCAGTTCTTC. Its protein is CASSEFAGGGVANEQFF.